The entry that follows covers one T cell receptor beta chain sequence. This specimen belongs to a study of blood T cell repertoires in COVID-19. In germline, CDR1 is MNHEY, CDR2 SMNVEV (reference sequence). The CDR3 sequence is 15 residues long. The V segment lost 6 bases and the J segment 5 bases; nucleotides outside the gene matches: 9. TCRdb keeps only in-frame clones here, not all; method: immunoSEQ multiplex PCR. The data hold 35,000 to 40,000 clones, with 70% to 90% observed a single time. The genes are TRBV27 and TRBJ2-1; 8 nucleotides align to TRBD1. Sequencing input: peripheral blood. The receptor was derived from a human donor in a cohort sampled during active COVID-19. The chain's CDR3 is CASRITWTGHNEQFF. In DNA form, the CDR3 reads TGTGCCAGCAGGATCACTTGGACAGGGCACAATGAGCAGTTCTTC.